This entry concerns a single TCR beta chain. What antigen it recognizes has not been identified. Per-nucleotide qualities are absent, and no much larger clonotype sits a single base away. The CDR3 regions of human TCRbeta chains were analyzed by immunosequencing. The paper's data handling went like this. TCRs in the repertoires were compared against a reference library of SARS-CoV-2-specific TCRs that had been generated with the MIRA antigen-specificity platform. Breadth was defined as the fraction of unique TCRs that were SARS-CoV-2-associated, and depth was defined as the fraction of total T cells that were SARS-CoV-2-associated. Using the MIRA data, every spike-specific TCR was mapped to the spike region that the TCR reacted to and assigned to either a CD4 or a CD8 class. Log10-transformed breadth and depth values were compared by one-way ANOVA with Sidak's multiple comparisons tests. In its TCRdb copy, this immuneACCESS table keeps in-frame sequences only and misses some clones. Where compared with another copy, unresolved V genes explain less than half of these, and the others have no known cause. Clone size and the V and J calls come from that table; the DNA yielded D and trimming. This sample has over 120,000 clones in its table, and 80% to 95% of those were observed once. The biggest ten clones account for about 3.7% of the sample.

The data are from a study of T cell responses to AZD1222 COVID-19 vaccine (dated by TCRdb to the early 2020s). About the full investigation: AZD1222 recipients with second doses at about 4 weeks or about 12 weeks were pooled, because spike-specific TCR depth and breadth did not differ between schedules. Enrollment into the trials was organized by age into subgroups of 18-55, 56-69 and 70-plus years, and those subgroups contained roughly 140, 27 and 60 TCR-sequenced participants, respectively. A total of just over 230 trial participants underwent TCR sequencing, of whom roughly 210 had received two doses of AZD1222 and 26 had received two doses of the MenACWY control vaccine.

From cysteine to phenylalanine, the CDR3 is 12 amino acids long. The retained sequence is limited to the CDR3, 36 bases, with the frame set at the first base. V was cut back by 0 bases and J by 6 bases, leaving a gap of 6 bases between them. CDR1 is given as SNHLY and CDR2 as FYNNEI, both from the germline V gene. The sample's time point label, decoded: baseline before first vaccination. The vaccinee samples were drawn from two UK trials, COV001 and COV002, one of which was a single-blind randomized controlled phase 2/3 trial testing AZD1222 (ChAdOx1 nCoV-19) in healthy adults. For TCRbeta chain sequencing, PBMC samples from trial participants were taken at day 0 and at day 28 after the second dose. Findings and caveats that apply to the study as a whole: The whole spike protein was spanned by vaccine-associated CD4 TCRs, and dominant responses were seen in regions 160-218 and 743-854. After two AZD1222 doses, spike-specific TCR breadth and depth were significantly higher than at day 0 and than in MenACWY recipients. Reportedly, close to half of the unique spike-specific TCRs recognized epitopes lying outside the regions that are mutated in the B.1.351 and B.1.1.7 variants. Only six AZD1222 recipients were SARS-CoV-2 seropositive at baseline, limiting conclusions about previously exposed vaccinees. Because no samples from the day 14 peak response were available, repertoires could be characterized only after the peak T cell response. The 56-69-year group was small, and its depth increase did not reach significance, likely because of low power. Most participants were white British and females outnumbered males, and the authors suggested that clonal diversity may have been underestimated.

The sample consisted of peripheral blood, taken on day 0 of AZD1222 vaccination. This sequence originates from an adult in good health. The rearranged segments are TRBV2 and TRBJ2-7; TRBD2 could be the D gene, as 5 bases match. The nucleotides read TGTGCCAGCAGTGAAGCGAGCGGCGAGCAGTACTTC. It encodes CASSEASGEQYF.